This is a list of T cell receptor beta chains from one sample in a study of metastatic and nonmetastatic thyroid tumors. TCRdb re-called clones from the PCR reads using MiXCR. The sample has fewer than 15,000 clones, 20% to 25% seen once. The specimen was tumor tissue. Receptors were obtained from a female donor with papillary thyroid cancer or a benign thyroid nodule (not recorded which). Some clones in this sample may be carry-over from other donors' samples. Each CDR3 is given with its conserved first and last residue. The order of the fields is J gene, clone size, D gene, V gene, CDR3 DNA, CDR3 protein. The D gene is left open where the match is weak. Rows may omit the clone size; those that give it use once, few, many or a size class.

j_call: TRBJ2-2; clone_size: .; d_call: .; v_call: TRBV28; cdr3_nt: TGTGCCAGCAGTTTGGCAAGCCTTGACACCTGGGAGCTGTTTTTT; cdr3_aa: CASSLASLDTWELFF
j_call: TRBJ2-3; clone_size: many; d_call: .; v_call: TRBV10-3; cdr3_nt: TGTGCCATCAGTGTCGGGGGCACAGATACGCAGTATTTT; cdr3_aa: CAISVGGTDTQYF
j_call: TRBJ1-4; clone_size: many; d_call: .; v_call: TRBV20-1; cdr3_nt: TGCAGTGCTAGAGATTGGGGGGGCTCGACATATGAAAAACTGTTTTTT; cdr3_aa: CSARDWGGSTYEKLFF
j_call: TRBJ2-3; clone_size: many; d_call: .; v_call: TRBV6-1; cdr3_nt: TGTGCCAGCAGTGAAAGCGTGGGTAGCACAGATACGCAGTATTTT; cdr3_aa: CASSESVGSTDTQYF
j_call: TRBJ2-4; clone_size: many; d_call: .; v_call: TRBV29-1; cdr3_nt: TGCAGCGGCCGGGACCGTCAGAACATTCAGTACTTC; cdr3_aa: CSGRDRQNIQYF
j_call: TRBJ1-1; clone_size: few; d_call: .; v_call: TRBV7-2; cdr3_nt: TGTGCCAGCAGCCGGACAACGAACACTGAAGCTTTCTTT; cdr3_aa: CASSRTTNTEAFF
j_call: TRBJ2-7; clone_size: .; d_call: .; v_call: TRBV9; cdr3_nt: TGTGCCAGCAGCTCCTTCTCTGGGGCGGACGAGCAGTACTTC; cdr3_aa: CASSSFSGADEQYF
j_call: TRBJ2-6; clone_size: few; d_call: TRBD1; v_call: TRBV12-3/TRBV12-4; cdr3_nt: TGTGCCAGCGGCCGACAGGGGGCGCGATCCAACGTCCTTACTTTC; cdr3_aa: CASGRQGARSNVLTF
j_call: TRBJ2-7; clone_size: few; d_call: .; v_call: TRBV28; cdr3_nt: TGTGCCAGCAGTTTCCCCAACTCCTACGAGCAGTACTTC; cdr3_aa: CASSFPNSYEQYF
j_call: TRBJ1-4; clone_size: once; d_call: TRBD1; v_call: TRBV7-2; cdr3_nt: TGTGCCAGCAGCCTTCGGACAGGGAGGTGGGAAAAACTGTTTTTT; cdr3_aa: CASSLRTGRWEKLFF
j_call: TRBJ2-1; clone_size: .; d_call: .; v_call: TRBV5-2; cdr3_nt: TGTACCAGCAGCTTCGGGACAGGGGACAATGAGCAGTTCTTC; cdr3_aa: CTSSFGTGDNEQFF
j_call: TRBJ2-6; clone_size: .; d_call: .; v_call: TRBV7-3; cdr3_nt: TGTGCCAGTAGCTTTGTCGGGAGCGCTCCTGGGGCCAACGTCCTGACTTTC; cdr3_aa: CASSFVGSAPGANVLTF
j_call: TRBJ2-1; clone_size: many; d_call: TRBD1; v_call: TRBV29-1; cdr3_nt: TGCAGCGTTGCCCCGACAGGGAATGAGCAGTTCTTC; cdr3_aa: CSVAPTGNEQFF
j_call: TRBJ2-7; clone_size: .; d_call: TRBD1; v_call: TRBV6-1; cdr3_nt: TGTGCCAGCAGTGAAGACCCTACAGGGGGCAGCGACGAGCAGTACTTC; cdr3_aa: CASSEDPTGGSDEQYF
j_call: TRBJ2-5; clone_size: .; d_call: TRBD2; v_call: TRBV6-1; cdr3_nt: TGTGCCGTCACTAGCGGGAGTGGGGAGACCCAGTACTTC; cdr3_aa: CAVTSGSGETQYF
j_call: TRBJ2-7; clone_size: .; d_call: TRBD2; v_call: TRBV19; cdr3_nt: TGTGCCAGTAGTATTGGGGTAGGACTAGCACCCGAGCAGTACTTC; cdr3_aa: CASSIGVGLAPEQYF
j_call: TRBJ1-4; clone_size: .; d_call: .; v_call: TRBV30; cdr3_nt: TGTGCCTTCACAGGGCCTACTAATGAAAAACTGTTTTTT; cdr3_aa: CAFTGPTNEKLFF
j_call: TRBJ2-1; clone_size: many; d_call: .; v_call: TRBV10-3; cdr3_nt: TGTGCCATCAGTGAGCCGGACAGCTCCTACAATGAGCAGTTCTTC; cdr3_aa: CAISEPDSSYNEQFF
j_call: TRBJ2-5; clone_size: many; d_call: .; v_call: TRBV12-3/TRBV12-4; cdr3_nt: TGTGCCAGCAGCCGACATTCCTACGGGGAGACCCAGTACTTC; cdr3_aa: CASSRHSYGETQYF
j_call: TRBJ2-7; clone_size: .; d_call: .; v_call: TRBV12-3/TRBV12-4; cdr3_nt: TGTGCCAGCAGTTTTGGGGGGTTAGGAGTTTACGAGCAGTACTTC; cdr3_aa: CASSFGGLGVYEQYF
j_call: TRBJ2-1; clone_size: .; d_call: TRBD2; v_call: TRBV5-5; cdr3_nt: TGTGCCAGCAGCTTGACTAGCGGGAGTTTCTATGAGCAGTTCTTC; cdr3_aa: CASSLTSGSFYEQFF
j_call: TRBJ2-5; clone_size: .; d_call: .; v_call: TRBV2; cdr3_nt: TGTGCCAGCAGTGAGGGGATACAAGAGACCCAGTACTTC; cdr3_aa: CASSEGIQETQYF
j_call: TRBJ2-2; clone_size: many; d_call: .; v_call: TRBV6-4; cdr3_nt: TGTGCCAGCAGTGACAACACCGGGGAGCTGTTTTTT; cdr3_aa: CASSDNTGELFF
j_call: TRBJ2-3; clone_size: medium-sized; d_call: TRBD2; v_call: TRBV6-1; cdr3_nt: TGTGCCAGCAGGACCCCAGCGGGACGTTTTCCAGATACGCAGTATTTT; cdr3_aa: CASRTPAGRFPDTQYF
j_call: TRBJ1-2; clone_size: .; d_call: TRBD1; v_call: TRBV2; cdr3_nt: TGTGCCGGTACCTCAGGGGGCGATGGCTACACCTTC; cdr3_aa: CAGTSGGDGYTF
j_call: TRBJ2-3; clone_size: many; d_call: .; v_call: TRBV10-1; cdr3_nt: TGCGCCACCTCGAAGGACGGCGGCACAGATACGCAGTATTTT; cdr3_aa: CATSKDGGTDTQYF
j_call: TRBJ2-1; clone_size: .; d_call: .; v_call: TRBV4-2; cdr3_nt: TGTGCCAGCAGCCAGGATACAGAGGGTCGGGCTGATCAGTTCTTC; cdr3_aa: CASSQDTEGRADQFF
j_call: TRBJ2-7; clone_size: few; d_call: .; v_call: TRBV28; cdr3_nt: TGTGCCAGCACCAACCCAAGGGGTCAGCAGTACTTC; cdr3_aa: CASTNPRGQQYF
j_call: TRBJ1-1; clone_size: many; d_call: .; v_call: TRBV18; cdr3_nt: TGTGCCAGCTCACCGGGGTCCCTGAACACTGAAGCTTTCTTT; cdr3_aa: CASSPGSLNTEAFF
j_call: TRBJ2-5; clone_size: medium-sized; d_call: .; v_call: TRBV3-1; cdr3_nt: TGTGCCAGCAGCCAAAAAGCGGTCCGGGAGACCCAGTACTTC; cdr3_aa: CASSQKAVRETQYF
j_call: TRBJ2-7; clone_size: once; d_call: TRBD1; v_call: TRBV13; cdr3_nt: TGTGCCAGCAGCTTAGCTAGTACAGGGGGTTTCGAGCAGTACTTC; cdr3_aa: CASSLASTGGFEQYF
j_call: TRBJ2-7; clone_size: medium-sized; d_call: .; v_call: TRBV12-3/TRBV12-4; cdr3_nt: TGTGCCAGCAGTTTGGGTGGGAGTGGCGAGCAGTACTTC; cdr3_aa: CASSLGGSGEQYF
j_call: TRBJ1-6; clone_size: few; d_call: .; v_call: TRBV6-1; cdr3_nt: TGTGCCAGCAGTGCGTCAGAACATAATTCACCCCTCCACTTT; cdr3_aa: CASSASEHNSPLHF
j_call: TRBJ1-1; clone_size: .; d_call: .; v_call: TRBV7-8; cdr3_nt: TGTGCCAGCAGCCGGACCACCTCATCGGGGATTGGGTACACTGAAGCTTTCTTT; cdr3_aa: CASSRTTSSGIGYTEAFF
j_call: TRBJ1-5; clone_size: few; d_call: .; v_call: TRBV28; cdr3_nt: TGTGCCAGCACCCCGGTGGGCAGCGGCAATCAGCCCCAGCATTTT; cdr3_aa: CASTPVGSGNQPQHF
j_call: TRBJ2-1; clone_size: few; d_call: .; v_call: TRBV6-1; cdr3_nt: TGTGCCATTTCTCAGGGGGGATCATACAATGAGCAGTTCTTC; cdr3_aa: CAISQGGSYNEQFF
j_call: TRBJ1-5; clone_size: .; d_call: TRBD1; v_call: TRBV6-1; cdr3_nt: TGTGCCAGCAGCCCCATCAGGGGGCATCCCCAGCATTTT; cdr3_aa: CASSPIRGHPQHF
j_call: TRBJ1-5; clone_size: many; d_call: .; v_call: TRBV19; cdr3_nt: TGTGCCAGTAGTATAGGTTATGGGGCTGGGAATCAGCCCCAGCATTTT; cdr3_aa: CASSIGYGAGNQPQHF
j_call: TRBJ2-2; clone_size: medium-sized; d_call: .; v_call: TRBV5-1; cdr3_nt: TGCGCCAGCAGCTCCGGGTGGAGCGATTACACCGGGGAGCTGTTTTTT; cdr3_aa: CASSSGWSDYTGELFF
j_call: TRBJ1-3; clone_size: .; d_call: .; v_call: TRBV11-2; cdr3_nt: TGTGCCAGCAGCTTATTTCAGGGATCTGGAAACACCATATATTTT; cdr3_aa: CASSLFQGSGNTIYF
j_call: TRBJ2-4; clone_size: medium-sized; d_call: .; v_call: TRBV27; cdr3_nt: TGTGCCAGCAGTTTTTGGGGGCGAGAAGGACGTGCCAAAAACATTCAGTACTTC; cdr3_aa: CASSFWGREGRAKNIQYF
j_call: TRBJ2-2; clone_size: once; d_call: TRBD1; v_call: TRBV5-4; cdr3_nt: TGTGCCAGCAGCCCCCCGGGACAGGGGAACACCGGGGAGCTGTTTTTT; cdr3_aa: CASSPPGQGNTGELFF
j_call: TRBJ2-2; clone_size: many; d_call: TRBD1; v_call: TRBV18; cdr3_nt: TGTGCCAGCTCACCTGGACAGGGTAACACCGGGGAGCTGTTTTTT; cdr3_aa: CASSPGQGNTGELFF
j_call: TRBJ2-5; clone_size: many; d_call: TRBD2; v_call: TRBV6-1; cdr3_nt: TGTGCCACGTTCGGGAGGGCCGGGGAGACCCAGTACTTC; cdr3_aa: CATFGRAGETQYF
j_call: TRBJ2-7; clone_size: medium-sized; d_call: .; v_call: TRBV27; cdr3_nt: TGTGCCAGCAGTTTCTACGGTGAGAGCTCCTACGAGCAGTACTTC; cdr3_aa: CASSFYGESSYEQYF
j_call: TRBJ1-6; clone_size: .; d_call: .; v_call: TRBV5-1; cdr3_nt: TGCGCCAGCAGCTTGGGGGCACCTACATATAATTCACCCCTCCACTTT; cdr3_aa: CASSLGAPTYNSPLHF
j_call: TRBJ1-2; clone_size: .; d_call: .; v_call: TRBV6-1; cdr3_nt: TGTGCCAGCAGGACCCACGGACAGCGCTATTGCTACACCTTC; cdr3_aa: CASRTHGQRYCYTF
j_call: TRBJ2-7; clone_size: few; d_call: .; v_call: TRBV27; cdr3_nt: TGTGCCAGCAGTTTGAAGGGGTTCCCTTCCTACGAGCAGTACTTC; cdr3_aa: CASSLKGFPSYEQYF